The 4 T cell receptor beta chains below come from one sample, sequenced in a study of beta chain features in type 1 diabetes. General study results and limits: TCRB CDR3 length was moderately but significantly reduced in all four CD4+ subsets of Type 1 diabetes patients.

Their antigen targets remain unknown. cDNA synthesis used the whole RNA isolate, giving expressed TCRB sequences. TCRdb's copy holds only in-frame clones and misses some; the assay was immunoSEQ multiplex PCR. The top ten clones hold more than 0.45% of a sample with roughly 150,000 clones, approximately 10% of them seen once. The material sequenced was central memory CD4+ T cells from blood. All receptors come from a man aged 25 to 40 with type 1 diabetes.

This clone was recorded a few times. CDR3 coding DNA: TGTGCCAGCAGCTGGACTAGCGGGACACTCAATGAGCAGTTCTTC. It specifies CASSWTSGTLNEQFF. V is TRBV7-2 and J is TRBJ2-1; TRBD2 matches at 12 bases. V shed 4 bases, J shed 6 bases, and the junction held 4 bases outside the gene matches. From germline, CDR1 is SGHTA and CDR2 FQGNSA. CDR3 length equals 15 residues.

For this clone: Germline is not matched at one junction end, which may reflect a read error. The chain joins TRBV6-1 to TRBJ1-5; D may be TRBD1 (5 bases). The CDR3 spans 14 residues. Germline V lookup: CDR1 MNHNS, CDR2 SASEGT. This CDR3 reads CGSISGHSNQPQHF. DNA of the CDR3: TGCGGATCGATCTCTGGACACAGCAATCAGCCCCAGCATTTT.

The rearrangement joins TRBV29-1 to TRBJ1-1; the D is unclear. Trimming removed 7 bases at V and 4 bases at J, with 16 bases between. The CDR3 contains 13 residues. The V gene's germline CDR1 is SQVTM and CDR2 ANQGSEA. The CDR3, as DNA: TGCAGCGCCGGGAGAGATGCGGGCACTGAAGCTTTCTTT. It specifies CSAGRDAGTEAFF. Variable domain in full (rest from reference TRBV29-1 and TRBJ1-1): SAVISQKPSRDICQRGTSLTIQCQVDSQVTMMFWYRQQPGQSLTLIATANQGSEATYESGFVIDKFPISRPNLTFSTLTVSNMSPEDSSIYLCSAGRDAGTEAFFGQGTRLTVV.

This clone came up a few times. The chain uses TRBV9 and TRBJ1-2; D call uncertain. CDR3 length equals 13 residues. The germline V gene encodes CDR1 SGDLS and CDR2 YYNGEE. V dropped 0 bases and J dropped 8 bases, with 11 bases sitting between them. CDR3 DNA: TGTGCCAGCAGCGTAGCTACGGGTTCCGGCTACACCTTC. It specifies CASSVATGSGYTF.